Sequencing of this T cell receptor beta chain was carried out in a study of cytomegalovirus exposure and HLA in healthy donors. This CDR3 has 16 residues. Germline CDR1 is MGHRA and CDR2 is YSYEKL. V trimming: 4 bases; J trimming: 7 bases; junction bases outside the gene matches: 12. PCR used 60 Vbeta primers and 13 Jbeta primers. Original analysis: A later analysis tallied tens of millions of unique TCR beta chains, roughly 11 million of them shared. Sequenced by immunoSEQ multiplex PCR; TCRdb stores in-frame clones only, minus some. V and J calls and clone size are copied from that table; D and trimming were computed from the DNA. The repertoire holds about 190,000 clones, with 81% as singletons.

The chain carries TRBV4-1 and TRBJ1-1; 10 nucleotides align to TRBD1. The sequenced material came from PBMCs. The TCR comes from a young woman in good health and CMV-seropositive. CDR3 in DNA: TGCGCCAGCAGCCTTACACGGGGACAGGGGAGCGGTGAAGCTTTCTTT. This encodes CASSLTRGQGSGEAFF.